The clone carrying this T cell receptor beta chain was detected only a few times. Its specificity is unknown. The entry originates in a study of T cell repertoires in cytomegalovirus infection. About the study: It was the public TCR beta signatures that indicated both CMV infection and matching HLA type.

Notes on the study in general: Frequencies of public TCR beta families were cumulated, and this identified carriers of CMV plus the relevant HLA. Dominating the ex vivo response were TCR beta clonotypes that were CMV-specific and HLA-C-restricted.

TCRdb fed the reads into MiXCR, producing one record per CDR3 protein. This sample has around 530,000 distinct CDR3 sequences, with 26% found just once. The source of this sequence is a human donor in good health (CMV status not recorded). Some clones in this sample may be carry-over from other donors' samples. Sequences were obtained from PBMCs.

The CDR3 sequence is CASIFDARSNQPQHF. CDR3 nucleotide sequence: TGTGCCAGCATCTTCGACGCCCGCAGCAATCAGCCCCAGCATTTT. This rearrangement joins TRBV6-5 to TRBJ1-5; unclear D gene. The CDR3 covers 15 residues. Between the trimmed V and J ends, which lost 7 bases and 1 base, there was a span of 14 bases. Germline CDR1 and CDR2: MNHEY and SVGAGI.